Each of the 31 T cell receptor beta chains below was sequenced from the same sample in a study of cytomegalovirus exposure and HLA in healthy donors. The primer mix had 60 Vbeta and 13 Jbeta primers. Sequencing was performed with immunoSEQ multiplex PCR; in TCRdb, only in-frame clones are kept and a portion is missing. The data contain 79,000 or so clones, almost 80% of them singletons. Sequenced material: PBMCs. The receptors derive from a woman in her thirties or forties in good health and CMV-seropositive.

This clone was recorded once. V usage is TRBV2 and J usage is TRBJ2-5; D might be TRBD2 (6 bases). CDR3 length equals 16 residues. Germline V lookup: CDR1 SNHLY, CDR2 FYNNEI. Trimming took 4 bases from V and 2 from J, leaving 17 bases between them. CDR3 amino acids: CASSAISGTYQETQYF. The CDR3 coding sequence is TGTGCCAGCAGTGCAATTTCCGGGACTTATCAAGAGACCCAGTACTTC.

The rearrangement joins TRBV4-2 to TRBJ1-2; TRBD1 aligns across 7 bases. The ends lost 6 bases at V and 4 bases at J; junction bases unmatched: 5. Germline V gene sequence: CDR1 LGHNA, CDR2 YNFKEQ. The length of the CDR3 is 13 residues. The CDR3 DNA follows: TGTGCCAGCAGACCCCGGGACAGCTATGGCTACACCTTC. Translating gives CASRPRDSYGYTF.

V gene TRBV29-1 combines with J gene TRBJ2-5; TRBD1 agrees at 7 bases. Germline V lookup: CDR1 SQVTM, CDR2 ANQGSEA. The CDR3 loop spans 13 amino acids. Germline trimming cut 4 bases from V and 4 bases from J; bases unmatched to any gene: 6. In DNA form, the CDR3 reads TGCAGCGTTGGACAGGGTCGAAGAGAGACCCAGTACTTC. Translating it yields CSVGQGRRETQYF.

The chain combines TRBV29-1 with TRBJ2-7; weak D call: TRBD2 (5 bases). The CDR3 totals 11 residues. Deletions cut 6 bases from V and 6 bases from J, with 12 bases between. Germline values: CDR1 SQVTM, CDR2 ANQGSEA. The CDR3 reads CSVGNPFEQYF. The DNA of the CDR3 is TGCAGCGTCGGGAACCCTTTCGAGCAGTACTTC.

In this sample, this clone turned up once. The V call is TRBV29-1, the J call TRBJ1-5; 8 bases are shared with TRBD1. The CDR3 is made up of 13 amino acids. The V gene's germline CDR1 is SQVTM and CDR2 ANQGSEA. The V gene end was trimmed by 7 bases and the J gene end by 7 bases; junction bases not matched to a gene: 9. The CDR3 sequence is CSAGQGLDQPQHF. The CDR3 region has the DNA TGCAGCGCTGGACAGGGTCTCGACCAGCCCCAGCATTTT.

CDR3: CASSLGQGRQYF. The CDR3 bases are TGTGCCAGCAGTTTAGGGCAGGGGAGACAGTACTTC. The chain uses TRBV28 and TRBJ2-7, with D possibly matching TRBD1 (6 bases). V was pared by 2 bases and J by 10 bases, with 12 bases between. The CDR3 extends over 12 amino acids. Germline loops: CDR1 MDHEN, CDR2 SYDVKM.

The gene calls are TRBV5-1 and TRBJ2-5; possibly TRBD1 for D (5 bases). Trimming took off 5 bases at V and 2 bases at J, with 13 bases between the two ends. In germline, CDR1 is SGHRS, CDR2 YFSETQ. The CDR3 length is 14 residues. The CDR3 DNA follows: TGCGCCAGCAGACCTGGGGCAGAACAAGAGACCCAGTACTTC. Its protein is CASRPGAEQETQYF.

This chain connects TRBV5-4 to TRBJ2-7; tentative D call: TRBD1 (5 bases). The ends were cut back, 0 bases at V and 2 bases at J, with 12 bases in the middle. This CDR3 has 15 residues. The germline V gene encodes CDR1 SGHNT and CDR2 YYREEE (reference sequence). The CDR3 bases are TGTGCCAGCAGCTTGGGGGGCAGGAGCGCCTACGAGCAGTACTTC. Translated: CASSLGGRSAYEQYF.

This rearrangement joins TRBV6-6 to TRBJ1-2; D unclear. From germline, CDR1 is MNHNY and CDR2 SVGAGI (reference sequence). There are 11 residues in the CDR3. Trimming cost V 6 bases and J 8 bases, with 10 bases left between them. CDR3 region: CASREGGGYTF. CDR3 DNA: TGTGCCAGCAGAGAGGGAGGCGGCTACACCTTC.

The V gene is TRBV25-1, the J gene TRBJ2-5, with TRBD1 matching 7 bases. The J segment lost 0 bases and the V segment lost 2 bases, leaving 0 bases of the junction unmatched. Germline lookup yields CDR1 MGHDK and CDR2 SYGVNS. The CDR3 is made up of 14 amino acids. The CDR3: CASSEGQDQETQYF. DNA of the CDR3: TGTGCCAGCAGTGAAGGACAGGACCAAGAGACCCAGTACTTC.

This clone came up once. The rearrangement links TRBV13 to TRBJ2-5; 11 bases match TRBD2. The germline CDR1 and CDR2 sequences are PRHDT and FYEKMQ (reference sequence). The CDR3 is 16 amino acids. V gave up 6 bases and J gave up 6 bases; unmatched junction bases: 12. CDR3 sequence reads: CASSPIAGGRGKTQYF. The CDR3 bases are TGTGCCAGCAGTCCCATAGCGGGAGGGAGGGGGAAGACCCAGTACTTC. The full variable domain, its missing parts supplied by reference TRBV13 and TRBJ2-5, is AAGVIQSPRHLIKEKRETATLKCYPIPRHDTVYWYQQGPGQDPQFLISFYEKMQSDKGSIPDRFSAQQFSDYHSELNMSSLELGDSALYFCASSPIAGGRGKTQYFGPGTRLLVL.

The rearrangement uses TRBV5-1 and TRBJ2-1; TRBD2 agrees at 15 bases. CDR1 and CDR2 from the germline V gene are SGHRS and YFSETQ. V dropped 4 bases and J dropped 7; count of bases not matched to a gene: 3. The CDR3 is made up of 15 amino acids. The CDR3 DNA reads as TGCGCCAGCAGCCCCGGGACTAGCGGGGGGAATGAGCAGTTCTTC. It is translated as CASSPGTSGGNEQFF.

The chain employs TRBV25-1 and TRBJ2-4; D is perhaps TRBD2 (6 bases). V lost 4 bases and J lost 0, with 13 bases in between. From germline, CDR1 is MGHDK and CDR2 SYGVNS. The CDR3 loop spans 16 amino acids. The CDR3 reads CASSGAGPIAKNIQYF. CDR3 nucleotides: TGTGCCAGCAGTGGGGCGGGGCCTATAGCCAAAAACATTCAGTACTTC.

V is TRBV5-1 and J is TRBJ1-1; 9 nucleotides agree with TRBD1. CDR3 size: 14 residues. Germline V gene data show CDR1 as SGHRS and CDR2 as YFSETQ. The trim removed 4 bases at V and 8 bases at J, leaving 9 bases unmatched. This CDR3 reads CASSLTGTGREAFF. CDR3 nucleotide sequence: TGCGCCAGCAGCCTTACCGGGACAGGGAGGGAAGCTTTCTTT. Based on the CDR3 plus reference TRBV5-1 and TRBJ1-1, the full variable domain is KAGVTQTPRYLIKTRGQQVTLSCSPISGHRSVSWYQQTPGQGLQFLFEYFSETQRNKGNFPGRFSGRQFSNSRSEMNVSTLELGDSALYLCASSLTGTGREAFFGQGTRLTVV.

V usage is TRBV2 and J usage is TRBJ2-5, with 8 bases matching TRBD2. Germline values: CDR1 SNHLY, CDR2 FYNNEI. The CDR3 is 15 residues long. The V and J ends lost 3 bases and 5 bases, in that order; junction bases with no gene match: 8. CDR3 protein: CASSEARGVGETQYF. In DNA, the CDR3 is TGTGCCAGCAGTGAGGCGCGGGGGGTGGGGGAGACCCAGTACTTC.

The chain is built from TRBV18 and TRBJ2-5; 7 bases map to TRBD1. This CDR3 is built from 14 residues. V dropped 1 base and J dropped 4; count of bases not matched to a gene: 3. The germline V gene has CDR1 KGHSH and CDR2 LQKENI. The CDR3 DNA sequence: TGTGCCAGCTCACCACACACAGGGGCAGAGACCCAGTACTTC. Encoded protein: CASSPHTGAETQYF. Variable domain in full (rest from reference TRBV18 and TRBJ2-5): NAGVMQNPRHLVRRRGQEARLRCSPMKGHSHVYWYRQLPEEGLKFMVYLQKENIIDESGMPKERFSAEFPKEGPSILRIQQVVRGDSAAYFCASSPHTGAETQYFGPGTRLLVL.

V usage is TRBV7-3 and J usage is TRBJ2-3, with 8 bases lining up with TRBD2. The CDR3 sequence is 14 residues long. The J segment lost 2 bases and the V segment lost 5 bases, leaving 3 bases of the junction unmatched. The V gene's germline CDR1 is SGHTA and CDR2 FQGTGA. The CDR3 region has the DNA TGTGCCAGCAGCGTCGGGGGGGCCACAGATACGCAGTATTTT. Its translation: CASSVGGATDTQYF. The whole variable domain, remainder taken from reference TRBV7-3 and TRBJ2-3, is GAGVSQTPSNKVTEKGKYVELRCDPISGHTALYWYRQSLGQGPEFLIYFQGTGAADDSGLPNDRFFAVRPEGSVSTLKIQRTERGDSAVYLCASSVGGATDTQYFGPGTRLTVL.

This chain's CDR3 is CASSEMGTANEKLFF. DNA of the CDR3: TGTGCCAGCAGTGAAATGGGGACAGCTAATGAAAAACTGTTTTTT. The V call is TRBV6-1, the J call TRBJ1-4; 7 positions match TRBD1. The V gene end was trimmed by 2 bases and the J gene end by 3 bases; junction bases not matched to a gene: 3. Germline assignment: CDR1 MNHNS and CDR2 SASEGT. CDR3 length: 15 amino acids.

The chain carries TRBV4-1 and TRBJ2-7, with a tentative D call TRBD2 (6 bases). The CDR3 totals 16 residues. The V end lost 3 bases, the J end lost 6 bases, and 21 bases lay between the germline ends. Germline CDR1 is MGHRA and CDR2 is YSYEKL. The CDR3 DNA follows: TGCGCCAGCAGCCAGAGAATCGCGGGATCCCCCCTCGAGCAGTACTTC. Protein sequence: CASSQRIAGSPLEQYF.

The CDR3 loop is CAAGQTGGYTF. The CDR3 nucleotides read TGTGCCGCGGGACAGACGGGGGGCTACACCTTC. V usage is TRBV25-1 and J usage is TRBJ1-2; 7 bases match TRBD1. Germline V gene data show CDR1 as MGHDK and CDR2 as SYGVNS. Trimming at V came to 11 bases and at J to 8 bases, leaving 8 bases not matched to a gene. The CDR3 covers 11 residues.

V gene TRBV2 combines with J gene TRBJ1-5; 7 nucleotides match TRBD1. CDR1 and CDR2 (germline): SNHLY, FYNNEI. V was pared by 6 bases and J by 0 bases, with 5 bases of the junction left unmatched. The CDR3 spans 15 residues. The CDR3 DNA is TGTGCCAGCAGACAGGGGCTCCGTAGCAATCAGCCCCAGCATTTT. Encoded protein: CASRQGLRSNQPQHF.

The chain links TRBV5-1 to TRBJ2-7, with 7 nucleotides matching TRBD2. Germline V CDR1 and CDR2: SGHRS, YFSETQ. This CDR3 contains 17 residues. J lost 2 bases, V lost 3 bases, and 14 bases had no gene match. The CDR3 region is CASSSSGNGLVPYEQYF. The CDR3 DNA follows: TGCGCCAGCAGCTCCTCCGGCAACGGACTAGTTCCCTACGAGCAGTACTTC.

The V gene is TRBV2, the J gene TRBJ2-4; weak D call: TRBD1 (5 bases). The CDR3 is 12 residues long. CDR1 and CDR2 from the germline V gene are SNHLY and FYNNEI. The V gene lost 8 bases and the J gene lost 0 bases, with 5 bases spanning the gap. CDR3 DNA: TGTGCCAGCGACAGAGCCAAAAACATTCAGTACTTC. Translation gives CASDRAKNIQYF.

This chain uses TRBV2 with TRBJ2-1, with D possibly being TRBD1 (5 bases). The CDR3 spans 15 residues. From germline, CDR1 is SNHLY and CDR2 FYNNEI. V was cut by 4 bases and J by 1 base, with 11 bases left in between. In nucleotides, the CDR3 is TGTGCCAGCAGTGCTGAACAGGTTTCCTACAATGAGCAGTTCTTC. Translated: CASSAEQVSYNEQFF.

The sample holds one count of this clone. The rearrangement links TRBV6-1 to TRBJ2-1, with 10 bases identical to TRBD1. This CDR3 region has 18 residues. CDR1 MNHNS and CDR2 SASEGT come from the germline V gene. Trimming cost V 1 base and J 5 bases; bases outside gene matches: 11. CDR3 coding DNA: TGTGCCAGCAGTGAAGAGGTATGGGACAGGGGTACCGACAATGAGCAGTTCTTC. Its translation: CASSEEVWDRGTDNEQFF.

This clone has a single count. J is TRBJ1-4 and V is TRBV2, with 9 bases identical to TRBD1. CDR3 length: 16 residues. Looked up from germline, CDR1 is SNHLY and CDR2 is FYNNEI. V was pared by 4 bases and J by 1 base, with 4 bases of the junction left unmatched. This CDR3 is CASSGQGGGTNEKLFF. In DNA form, the CDR3 reads TGTGCCAGCAGTGGACAGGGGGGCGGAACTAATGAAAAACTGTTTTTT. Full variable domain (remainder filled in from reference TRBV2 and TRBJ1-4): EPEVTQTPSHQVTQMGQEVILRCVPISNHLYFYWYRQILGQKVEFLVSFYNNEISEKSEIFDDQFSVERPDGSNFTLKIRSTKLEDSAMYFCASSGQGGGTNEKLFFGSGTQLSVL.

The J gene is TRBJ2-1, the V gene TRBV9, with TRBD2 matching over 7 bases. The CDR3 has 16 amino acids. Germline CDR1 and CDR2: SGDLS and YYNGEE. V shed 2 bases, J shed 4 bases, and the junction held 9 bases outside the gene matches. CDR3 sequence: CASSVGIAGLYNEQFF. The CDR3, as DNA: TGTGCCAGCAGCGTTGGTATAGCGGGCTTATACAATGAGCAGTTCTTC.

The chain employs TRBV27 and TRBJ1-4, with D possibly being TRBD1 (5 bases). V lost 4 bases to trimming and J lost 7 bases, with 22 bases between them. CDR1 and CDR2 (germline): MNHEY, SMNVEV (reference sequence). The CDR3 has 17 amino acids. CDR3 loop: CASSSLFVGHSPEKLFF. For the CDR3, the DNA is TGTGCCAGCAGTTCTCTCTTTGTCGGACATTCCCCTGAAAAACTGTTTTTT.

The rearrangement uses TRBV6-6 and TRBJ2-2; D is perhaps TRBD2 (5 bases). CDR1 MNHNY and CDR2 SVGAGI come from the germline V gene (reference sequence). The V gene lost 7 bases and the J gene lost 2 bases, with 14 bases spanning the gap. CDR3 length equals 15 residues. The CDR3 here is CASTPSAANTGELFF. DNA for the CDR3: TGTGCCAGCACCCCCTCAGCGGCTAACACCGGGGAGCTGTTTTTT.

The chain is built from TRBV28 and TRBJ1-1; no firm D call. There are 14 residues in the CDR3. The V end was cut by 10 bases, the J end by 0 bases, with 15 bases between. CDR1 and CDR2 from the germline V gene are MDHEN and SYDVKM. Here the CDR3 DNA reads TGTGCCACCCCCCCCCGTAGATTGAACACTGAAGCTTTCTTT. This sequence encodes CATPPRRLNTEAFF.

The chain joins TRBV27 to TRBJ1-6; D perhaps matches TRBD1 (6 bases). This CDR3 region has 14 residues. Germline V gives CDR1 MNHEY, CDR2 SMNVEV (reference sequence). V lost 5 bases to trimming and J lost 7 bases, with 12 bases between them. CDR3 residues: CASSEQGSNSPLHF. The CDR3 nucleotides are TGTGCCAGCAGTGAACAGGGTAGCAATTCACCCCTCCACTTT.